This T cell receptor beta chain was sequenced during a study of blood T cell repertoires in COVID-19. Study in general: The analysed material was cDNA or gDNA that came from T cells, B-cell-depleted T cells, or PBMCs.

Libraries were prepared by immunoSEQ multiplex PCR; TCRdb keeps only in-frame clonotypes and omits some of them. The sample includes 200,000 to 300,000 clones, about 85% of them seen just once. Details on this clone: In the same sample, other DNA sequences code for this CDR3.

Trimming shortened V by 1 base and J by 0 bases, and 4 bases separated the two germline ends. Germline CDR1 reads SGHRS; CDR2 reads YFSETQ. The CDR3 loop spans 13 amino acids. J is TRBJ1-1 and V is TRBV5-1; the D is unclear. Source material: peripheral blood. The clonotype comes from a man in his sixties with acute or convalescent COVID-19. The CDR3 loop reads CASSLTVNTEAFF. The CDR3, as DNA: TGCGCCAGCAGCTTGACAGTGAACACTGAAGCTTTCTTT.